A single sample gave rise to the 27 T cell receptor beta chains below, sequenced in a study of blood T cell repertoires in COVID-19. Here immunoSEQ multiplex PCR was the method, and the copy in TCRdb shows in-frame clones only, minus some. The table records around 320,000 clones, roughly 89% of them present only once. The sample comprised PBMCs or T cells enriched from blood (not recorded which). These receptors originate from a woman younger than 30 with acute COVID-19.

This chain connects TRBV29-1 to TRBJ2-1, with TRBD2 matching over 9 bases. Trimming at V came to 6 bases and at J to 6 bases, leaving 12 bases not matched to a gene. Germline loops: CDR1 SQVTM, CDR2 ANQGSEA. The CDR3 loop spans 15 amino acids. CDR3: CSVEKLAGSLNEQFF. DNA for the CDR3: TGCAGCGTAGAAAAACTAGCGGGTTCCCTCAATGAGCAGTTCTTC.

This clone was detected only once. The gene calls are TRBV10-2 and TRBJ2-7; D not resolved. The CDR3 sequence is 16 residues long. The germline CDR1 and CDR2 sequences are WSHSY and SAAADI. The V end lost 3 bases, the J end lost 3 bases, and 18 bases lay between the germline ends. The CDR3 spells CASSDPVRISLYEQYF. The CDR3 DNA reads TGCGCCAGCAGTGACCCGGTCAGGATCTCTCTCTACGAGCAGTACTTC.

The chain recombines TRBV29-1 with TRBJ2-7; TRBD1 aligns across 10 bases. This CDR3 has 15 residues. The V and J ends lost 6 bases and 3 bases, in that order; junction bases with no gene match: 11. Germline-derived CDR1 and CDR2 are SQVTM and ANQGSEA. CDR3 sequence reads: CSVTSGQGPHYEQYF. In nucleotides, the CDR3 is TGCAGCGTCACCTCGGGACAGGGGCCACACTACGAGCAGTACTTC.

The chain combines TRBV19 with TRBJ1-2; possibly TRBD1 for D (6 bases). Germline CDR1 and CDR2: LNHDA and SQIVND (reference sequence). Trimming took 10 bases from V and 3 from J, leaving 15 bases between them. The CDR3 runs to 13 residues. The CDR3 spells CATLGGGYYGYTF. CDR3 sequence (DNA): TGTGCCACTCTTGGGGGGGGCTACTATGGCTACACCTTC.

CDR3 amino acids: CASSRDSREQYF. CDR3 coding DNA: TGTGCCAGTAGCAGGGACTCGAGGGAGCAGTACTTC. The V gene is TRBV19, the J gene TRBJ2-7, with a tentative D call TRBD2 (6 bases). V was trimmed by 6 bases and J by 7 bases, leaving 13 bases between them. There are 12 residues in the CDR3. Germline V gene data show CDR1 as LNHDA and CDR2 as SQIVND (reference sequence).

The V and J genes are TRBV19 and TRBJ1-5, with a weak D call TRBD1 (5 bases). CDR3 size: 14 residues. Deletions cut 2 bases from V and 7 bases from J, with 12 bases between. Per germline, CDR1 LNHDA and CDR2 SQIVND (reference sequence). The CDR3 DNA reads TGTGCCAGTAGTATACAGGGTAGTGGGCAGCCCCAGCATTTT. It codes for CASSIQGSGQPQHF.

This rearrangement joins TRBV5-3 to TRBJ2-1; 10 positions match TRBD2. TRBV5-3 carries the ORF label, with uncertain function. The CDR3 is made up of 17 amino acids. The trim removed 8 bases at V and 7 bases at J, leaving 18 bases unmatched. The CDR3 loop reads CASSTLAGVGIGNEQFF. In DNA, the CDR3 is TGTGCCAGCTCTACCCTAGCGGGAGTCGGAATTGGGAATGAGCAGTTCTTC.

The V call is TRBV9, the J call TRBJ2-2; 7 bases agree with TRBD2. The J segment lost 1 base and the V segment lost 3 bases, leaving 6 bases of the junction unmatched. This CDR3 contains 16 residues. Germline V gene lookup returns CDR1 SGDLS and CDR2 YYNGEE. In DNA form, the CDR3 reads TGTGCCAGCAGCGCGGCGGGGGACTTGAACACCGGGGAGCTGTTTTTT. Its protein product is CASSAAGDLNTGELFF.

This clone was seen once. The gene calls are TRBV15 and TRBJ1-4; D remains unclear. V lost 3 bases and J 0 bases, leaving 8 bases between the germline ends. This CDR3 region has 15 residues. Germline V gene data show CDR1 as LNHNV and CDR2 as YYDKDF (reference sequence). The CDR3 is CATSRGAATNEKLFF. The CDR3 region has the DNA TGTGCCACCAGCAGGGGAGCGGCAACTAATGAAAAACTGTTTTTT.

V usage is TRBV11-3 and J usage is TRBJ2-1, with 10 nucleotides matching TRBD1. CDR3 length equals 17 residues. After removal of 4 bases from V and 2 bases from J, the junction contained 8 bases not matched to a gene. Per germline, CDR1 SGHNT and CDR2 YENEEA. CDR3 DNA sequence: TGTGCCAGCAGCTCCAGGGCGACAGGGGGCACCTACAATGAGCAGTTCTTC. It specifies CASSSRATGGTYNEQFF.

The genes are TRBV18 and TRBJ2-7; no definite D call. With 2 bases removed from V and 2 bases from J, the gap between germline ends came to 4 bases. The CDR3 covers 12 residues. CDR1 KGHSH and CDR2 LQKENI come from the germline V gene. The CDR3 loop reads CASSPSPYEQYF. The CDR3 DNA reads TGTGCCAGCTCACCATCTCCCTACGAGCAGTACTTC.

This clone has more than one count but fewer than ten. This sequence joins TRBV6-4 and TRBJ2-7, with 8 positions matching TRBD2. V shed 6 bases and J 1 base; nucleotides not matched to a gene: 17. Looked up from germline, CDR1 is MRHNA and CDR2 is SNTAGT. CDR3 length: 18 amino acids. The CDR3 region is CASRRGVSKRERSYEQYF. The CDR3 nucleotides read TGTGCCAGCAGGAGAGGGGTTTCGAAGCGGGAGAGGTCCTACGAGCAGTACTTC.

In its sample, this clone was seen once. DNA for the CDR3: TGTGCCATCAGTGCCCGGGAGGGGGACACTGAAGCTTTCTTT. This sequence encodes CAISAREGDTEAFF. V is TRBV10-3 and J is TRBJ1-1; a weak D match, TRBD1 (6 bases). There are 14 residues in the CDR3. CDR1 and CDR2 from the germline V gene are ENHRY and SYGVKD. Trimming left V 4 bases short and J 3 bases short, with 12 bases between.

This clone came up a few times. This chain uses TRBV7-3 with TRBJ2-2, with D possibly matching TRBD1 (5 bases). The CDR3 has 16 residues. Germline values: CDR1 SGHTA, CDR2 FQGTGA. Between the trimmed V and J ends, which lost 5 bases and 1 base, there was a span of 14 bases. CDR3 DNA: TGTGCCAGCAGCCCAAGGGCGACAGAGAACACCGGGGAGCTGTTTTTT. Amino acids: CASSPRATENTGELFF.

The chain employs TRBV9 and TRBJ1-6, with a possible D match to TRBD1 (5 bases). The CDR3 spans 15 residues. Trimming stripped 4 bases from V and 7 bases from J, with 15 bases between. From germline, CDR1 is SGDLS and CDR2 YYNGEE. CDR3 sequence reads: CASSSRAGVNSPLHF. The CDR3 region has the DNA TGTGCCAGCAGCTCCCGAGCGGGGGTCAATTCACCCCTCCACTTT.

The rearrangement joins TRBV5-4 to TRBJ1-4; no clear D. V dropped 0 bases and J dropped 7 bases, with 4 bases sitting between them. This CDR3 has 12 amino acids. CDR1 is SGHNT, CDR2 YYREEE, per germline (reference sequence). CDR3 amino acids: CASSLDSEKLFF. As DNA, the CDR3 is TGTGCCAGCAGCTTGGACAGTGAAAAACTGTTTTTT.

The CDR3 here is CASTKGTIGYTF. DNA of the CDR3: TGTGCCAGCACCAAGGGGACAATCGGCTACACCTTC. This rearrangement joins TRBV12-3 or TRBV12-4 to TRBJ1-2; D may be TRBD1 (6 bases). The CDR3 has 12 residues. V lost 7 bases and J 8 bases, leaving 14 bases between the germline ends.

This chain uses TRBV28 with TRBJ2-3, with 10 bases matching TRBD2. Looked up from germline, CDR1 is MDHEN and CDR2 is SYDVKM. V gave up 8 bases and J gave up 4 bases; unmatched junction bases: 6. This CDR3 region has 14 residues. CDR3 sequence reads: CASRAGGAADTQYF. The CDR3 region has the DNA TGTGCCAGCCGAGCGGGAGGGGCGGCAGATACGCAGTATTTT. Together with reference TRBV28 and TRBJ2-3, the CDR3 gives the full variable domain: DVKVTQSSRYLVKRTGEKVFLECVQDMDHENMFWYRQDPGLGLRLIYFSYDVKMKEKGDIPEGYSVSREKKERFSLILESASTNQTSMYLCASRAGGAADTQYFGPGTRLTVL.

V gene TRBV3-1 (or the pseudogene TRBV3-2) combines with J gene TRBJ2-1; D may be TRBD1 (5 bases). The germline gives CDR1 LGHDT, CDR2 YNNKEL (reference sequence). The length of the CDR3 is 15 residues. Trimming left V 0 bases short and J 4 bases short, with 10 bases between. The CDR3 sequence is CASSQELGHYNEQFF. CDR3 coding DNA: TGTGCCAGCAGCCAAGAACTTGGACATTACAATGAGCAGTTCTTC.

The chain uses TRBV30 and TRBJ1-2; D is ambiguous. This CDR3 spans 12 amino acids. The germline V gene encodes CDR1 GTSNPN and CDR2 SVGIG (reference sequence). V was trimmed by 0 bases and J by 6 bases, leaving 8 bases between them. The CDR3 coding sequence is TGTGCCTGGAGTGTTAGCCAGCATGGCTACACCTTC. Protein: CAWSVSQHGYTF.

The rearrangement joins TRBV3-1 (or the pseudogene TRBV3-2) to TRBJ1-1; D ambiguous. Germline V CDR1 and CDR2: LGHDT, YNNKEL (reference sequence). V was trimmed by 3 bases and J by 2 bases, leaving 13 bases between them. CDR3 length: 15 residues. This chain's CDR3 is CASSHRTLLNTEAFF. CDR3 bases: TGTGCCAGCAGCCATCGGACTCTTTTAAACACTGAAGCTTTCTTT.

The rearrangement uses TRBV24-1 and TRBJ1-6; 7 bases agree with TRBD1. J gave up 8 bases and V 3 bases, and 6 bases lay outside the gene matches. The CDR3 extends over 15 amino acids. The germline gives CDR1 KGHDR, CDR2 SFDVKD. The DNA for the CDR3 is TGTGCCACCAGTGATGCTTCCGGGACAGATTCACCCCTCCACTTT. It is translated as CATSDASGTDSPLHF.

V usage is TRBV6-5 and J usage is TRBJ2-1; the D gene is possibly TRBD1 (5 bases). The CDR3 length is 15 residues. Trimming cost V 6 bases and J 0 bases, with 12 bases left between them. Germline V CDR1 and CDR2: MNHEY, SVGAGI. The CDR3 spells CASSFDSSSYNEQFF. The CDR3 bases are TGTGCCAGCAGCTTTGACAGTAGCTCCTACAATGAGCAGTTCTTC.

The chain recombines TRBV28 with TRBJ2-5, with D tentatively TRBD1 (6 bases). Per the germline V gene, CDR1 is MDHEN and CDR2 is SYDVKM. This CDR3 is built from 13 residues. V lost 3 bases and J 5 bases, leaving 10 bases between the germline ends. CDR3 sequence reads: CASSLHGGETQYF. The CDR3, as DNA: TGTGCCAGCAGTTTGCATGGGGGCGAGACCCAGTACTTC. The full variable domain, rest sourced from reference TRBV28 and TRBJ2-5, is DVKVTQSSRYLVKRTGEKVFLECVQDMDHENMFWYRQDPGLGLRLIYFSYDVKMKEKGDIPEGYSVSREKKERFSLILESASTNQTSMYLCASSLHGGETQYFGPGTRLLVL.

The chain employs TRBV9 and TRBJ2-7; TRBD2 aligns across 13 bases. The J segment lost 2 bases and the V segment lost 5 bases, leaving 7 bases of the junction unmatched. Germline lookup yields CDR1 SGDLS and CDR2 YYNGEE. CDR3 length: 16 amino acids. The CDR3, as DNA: TGTGCCAGCAGTTCAACTAGCGGGAGGGCGCCCTACGAGCAGTACTTC. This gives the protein CASSSTSGRAPYEQYF.

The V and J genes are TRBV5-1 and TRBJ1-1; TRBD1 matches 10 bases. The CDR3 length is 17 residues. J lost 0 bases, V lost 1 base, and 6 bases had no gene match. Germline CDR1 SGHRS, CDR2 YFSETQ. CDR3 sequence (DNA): TGCGCCAGCAGCTTGAGGACAGGGGGTGACATGAACACTGAAGCTTTCTTT. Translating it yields CASSLRTGGDMNTEAFF.

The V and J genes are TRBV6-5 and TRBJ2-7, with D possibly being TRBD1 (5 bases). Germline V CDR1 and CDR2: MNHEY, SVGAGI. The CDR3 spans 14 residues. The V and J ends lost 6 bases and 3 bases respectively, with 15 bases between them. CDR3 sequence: CASRPEQQVYEQYF. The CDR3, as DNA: TGTGCCAGCAGGCCAGAACAACAGGTCTACGAGCAGTACTTC.